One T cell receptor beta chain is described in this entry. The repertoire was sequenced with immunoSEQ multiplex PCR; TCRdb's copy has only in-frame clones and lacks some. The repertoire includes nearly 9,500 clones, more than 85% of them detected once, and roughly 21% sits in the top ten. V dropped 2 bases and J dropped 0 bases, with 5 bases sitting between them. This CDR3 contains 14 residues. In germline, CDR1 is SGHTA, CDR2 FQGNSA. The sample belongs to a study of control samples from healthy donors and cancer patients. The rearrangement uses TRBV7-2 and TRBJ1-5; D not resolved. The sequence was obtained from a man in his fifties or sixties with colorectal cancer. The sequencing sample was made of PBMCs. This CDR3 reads CASSLTHSNQPQHF. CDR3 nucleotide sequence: TGTGCCAGCAGCTTAACACATAGCAATCAGCCCCAGCATTTT.